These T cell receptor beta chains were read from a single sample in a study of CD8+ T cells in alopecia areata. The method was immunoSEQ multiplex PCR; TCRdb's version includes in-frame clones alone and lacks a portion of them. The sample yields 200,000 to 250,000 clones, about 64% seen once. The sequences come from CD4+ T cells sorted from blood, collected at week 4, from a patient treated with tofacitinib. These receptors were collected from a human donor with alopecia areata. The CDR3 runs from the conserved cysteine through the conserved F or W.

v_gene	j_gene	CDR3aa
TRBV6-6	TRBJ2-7	CASSVSSYEQYF
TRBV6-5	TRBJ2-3	CASSYQISTDTQYF
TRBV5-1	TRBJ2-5	CASSPAQVRETQYF
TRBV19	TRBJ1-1	CASVRAFF
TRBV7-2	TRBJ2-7	CASSVGTAIPVF
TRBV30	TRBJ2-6	CACAGTGGSGANVLTF
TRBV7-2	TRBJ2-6	CASSPRRANVLTF
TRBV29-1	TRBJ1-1	CSAHDQVYTEAFF
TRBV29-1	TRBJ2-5	CSVGDSGWRQYF
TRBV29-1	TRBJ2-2	CSAGQVTNTGELFF
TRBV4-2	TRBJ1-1	CASSPSGVGTEAFF
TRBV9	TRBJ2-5	CASSVAGKETQYF
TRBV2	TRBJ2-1	CASGGAYYNEQFF
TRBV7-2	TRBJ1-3	CASRYGVSGNTIYF